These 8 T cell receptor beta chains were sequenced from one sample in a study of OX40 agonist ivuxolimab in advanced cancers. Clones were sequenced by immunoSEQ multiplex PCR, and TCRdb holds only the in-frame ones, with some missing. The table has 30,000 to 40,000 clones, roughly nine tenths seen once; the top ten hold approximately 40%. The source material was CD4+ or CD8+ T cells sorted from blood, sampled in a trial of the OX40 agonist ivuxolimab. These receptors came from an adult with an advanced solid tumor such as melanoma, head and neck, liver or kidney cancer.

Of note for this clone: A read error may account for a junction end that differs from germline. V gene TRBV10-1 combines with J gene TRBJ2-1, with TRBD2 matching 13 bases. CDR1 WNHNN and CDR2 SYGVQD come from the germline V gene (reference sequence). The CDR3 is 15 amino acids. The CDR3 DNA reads TGCGCCTGCAGACTAGCGGGGGGTCTCTACAATGAGCAGTTCTTC. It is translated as CACRLAGGLYNEQFF.

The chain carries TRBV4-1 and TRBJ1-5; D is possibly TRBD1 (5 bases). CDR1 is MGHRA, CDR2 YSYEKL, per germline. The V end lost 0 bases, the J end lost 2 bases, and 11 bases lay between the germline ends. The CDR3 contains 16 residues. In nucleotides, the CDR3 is TGCGCCAGCAGCCAAGATCCGACAGATGGCAATCAGCCCCAGCATTTT. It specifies CASSQDPTDGNQPQHF.

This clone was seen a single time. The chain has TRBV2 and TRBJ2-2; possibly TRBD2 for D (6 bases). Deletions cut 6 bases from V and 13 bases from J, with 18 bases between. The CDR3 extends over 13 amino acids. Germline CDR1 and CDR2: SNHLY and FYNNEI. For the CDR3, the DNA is TGTGCCAGCAGGGCGGGACCTAGGGACTGGCTGTTTTTT. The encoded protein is CASRAGPRDWLFF.

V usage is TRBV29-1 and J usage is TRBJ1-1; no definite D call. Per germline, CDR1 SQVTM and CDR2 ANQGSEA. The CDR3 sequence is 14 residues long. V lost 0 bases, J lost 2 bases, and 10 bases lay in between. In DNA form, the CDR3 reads TGCAGCGTTGAAGATCCCCCGGATAACACTGAAGCTTTCTTT. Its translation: CSVEDPPDNTEAFF. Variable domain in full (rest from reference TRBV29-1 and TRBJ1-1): SAVISQKPSRDICQRGTSLTIQCQVDSQVTMMFWYRQQPGQSLTLIATANQGSEATYESGFVIDKFPISRPNLTFSTLTVSNMSPEDSSIYLCSVEDPPDNTEAFFGQGTRLTVV.

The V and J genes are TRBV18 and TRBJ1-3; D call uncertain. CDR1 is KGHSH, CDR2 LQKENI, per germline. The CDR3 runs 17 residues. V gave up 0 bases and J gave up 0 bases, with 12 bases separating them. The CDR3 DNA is TGTGCCAGCTCACCACCGATCGCGCAACCCTCTGGAAACACCATATATTTT. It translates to CASSPPIAQPSGNTIYF.

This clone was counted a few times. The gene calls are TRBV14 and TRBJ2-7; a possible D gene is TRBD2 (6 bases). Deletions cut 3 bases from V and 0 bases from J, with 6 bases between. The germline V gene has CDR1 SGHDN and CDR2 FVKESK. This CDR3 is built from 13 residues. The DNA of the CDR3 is TGTGCCAGCAGCCAGACTAGCTCCTACGAGCAGTACTTC. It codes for CASSQTSSYEQYF. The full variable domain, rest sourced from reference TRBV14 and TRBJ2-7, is EAGVTQFPSHSVIEKGQTVTLRCDPISGHDNLYWYRRVMGKEIKFLLHFVKESKQDESGMPNNRFLAERTGGTYSTLKVQPAELEDSGVYFCASSQTSSYEQYFGPGTRLTVT.

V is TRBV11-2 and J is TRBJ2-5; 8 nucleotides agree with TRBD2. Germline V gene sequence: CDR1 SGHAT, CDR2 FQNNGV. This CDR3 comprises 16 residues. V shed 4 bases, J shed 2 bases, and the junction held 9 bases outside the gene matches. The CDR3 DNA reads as TGTGCCAGCAGCTCGCTTCTAGCGGGTCGGCAAGAGACCCAGTACTTC. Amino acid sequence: CASSSLLAGRQETQYF.

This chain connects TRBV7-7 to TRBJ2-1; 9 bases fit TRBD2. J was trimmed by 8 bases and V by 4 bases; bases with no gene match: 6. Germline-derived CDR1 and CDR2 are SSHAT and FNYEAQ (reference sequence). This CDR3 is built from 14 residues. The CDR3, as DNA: TGTGCCAGCAGCTCGGGACTAGCAAGCGATGAGCAGTTCTTC. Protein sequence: CASSSGLASDEQFF.